One sample yielded the 17 T cell receptor beta chains listed below, sequenced in a study of identifying expanded T cells in peripheral blood. This table comes from immunoSEQ multiplex PCR, and its TCRdb copy is limited to in-frame clones, with some not included. The sample lists around 85,000 clones; about 88% were seen once. The sequenced material came from blood. These receptors all come from a person aged 18 to 70 in good health.

The chain carries TRBV6-5 and TRBJ2-5, with 7 nucleotides matching TRBD1. The CDR3 is 14 amino acids. The germline gives CDR1 MNHEY, CDR2 SVGAGI. V dropped 4 bases and J dropped 5; count of bases not matched to a gene: 7. The CDR3 here is CASSSDRVQETQYF. The CDR3 nucleotides are TGTGCCAGCAGTTCCGACAGGGTCCAGGAGACCCAGTACTTC.

The rearrangement uses TRBV1 and TRBJ2-2; no check of the table's D call, TRBD1, against the DNA was made. TRBV1 is classified as a pseudogene. There are 13 residues in the CDR3. The CDR3 here is CTGGQGNTGELFF. The CDR3 DNA follows: TGCACCGGAGGACAGGGTAACACCGGGGAGCTGTTTTTT.

The genes are TRBV4-1 and TRBJ2-1; 7 nucleotides line up with TRBD1. The CDR3 has 16 amino acids. Trimming at V came to 3 bases and at J to 0 bases, leaving 5 bases not matched to a gene. Germline V gene data show CDR1 as MGHRA and CDR2 as YSYEKL. The CDR3 sequence is CASSQGQQSSYNEQFF. The CDR3 nucleotides are TGCGCCAGCAGCCAGGGACAGCAGAGCTCCTACAATGAGCAGTTCTTC.

As concerns this clone: One end of the junction varies from germline; a read error may be responsible. This chain links TRBV6-1 with TRBJ1-2; 7 nucleotides agree with TRBD1. The CDR3 totals 12 residues. Looked up from germline, CDR1 is MNHNS and CDR2 is SASEGT. The CDR3 reads CAISTGDVGYTF. The CDR3 DNA is TGTGCCATCAGTACAGGGGATGTTGGCTACACCTTC.

V gene TRBV9 combines with J gene TRBJ2-1; no definite D call. V lost 0 bases and J lost 1, with 8 bases in between. Germline V gene lookup returns CDR1 SGDLS and CDR2 YYNGEE. The CDR3 runs to 15 residues. This chain's CDR3 is CASSVASVSYNEQFF. The CDR3 nucleotides are TGTGCCAGCAGCGTAGCCTCAGTTTCCTACAATGAGCAGTTCTTC.

CDR3 sequence: CASSPMGNRGTREAFF. The DNA of the CDR3 is TGTGCCAGCAGCCCAATGGGGAACCGGGGCACGAGGGAAGCTTTCTTT. This chain joins TRBV7-8 and TRBJ1-1; D possibly corresponds to TRBD1 (5 bases). V was cut by 5 bases and J by 8 bases, with 24 bases left in between. From germline, CDR1 is SGHVS and CDR2 FQNEAQ. The CDR3 totals 16 residues.

The J gene is TRBJ2-1, the V gene TRBV7-9, with 9 bases identical to TRBD2. The germline gives CDR1 SEHNR, CDR2 FQNEAQ (reference sequence). CDR3 size: 17 residues. J was trimmed by 2 bases and V by 6 bases; bases with no gene match: 11. This chain's CDR3 is CASSPRAGGPPYNEQFF. CDR3 bases: TGTGCCAGCAGTCCGAGGGCGGGAGGGCCCCCCTACAATGAGCAGTTCTTC.

The chain links TRBV7-2 to TRBJ1-5; D is unclear. V was clipped by 5 bases and J by 0 bases, with 2 bases between them. Germline CDR1 is SGHTA and CDR2 is FQGNSA. The CDR3 covers 12 residues. CDR3 nucleotide sequence: TGTGCCAGCAGCATTAGCAATCAGCCCCAGCATTTT. Translation: CASSISNQPQHF.

This clone was observed a single time. The chain links TRBV19 to TRBJ1-1; no definite D call. Germline V lookup: CDR1 LNHDA, CDR2 SQIVND (reference sequence). V was clipped by 2 bases and J by 7 bases, with 5 bases between them. There are 11 residues in the CDR3. The CDR3 here is CASSINFEAFF. As DNA, the CDR3 is TGTGCCAGTAGTATAAATTTTGAAGCTTTCTTT.

The rearrangement links TRBV27 to TRBJ1-2; tentative D call: TRBD1 (6 bases). Trimming shortened V by 6 bases and J by 1 base, and 12 bases separated the two germline ends. The length of the CDR3 is 14 residues. Germline loops: CDR1 MNHEY, CDR2 SMNVEV (reference sequence). CDR3 bases: TGTGCCAGCAGGATGGACAGCGATAACTATGGCTACACCTTC. Translated, it gives CASRMDSDNYGYTF.

This chain joins TRBV28 and TRBJ2-7; 7 nucleotides agree with TRBD1. The CDR3 loop spans 14 amino acids. Looked up from germline, CDR1 is MDHEN and CDR2 is SYDVKM. J gave up 0 bases and V 6 bases, and 5 bases lay outside the gene matches. The CDR3 coding sequence is TGTGCCAGCAGGGCCGGGACAGACTCCTACGAGCAGTACTTC. Its translation is CASRAGTDSYEQYF.

This chain joins TRBV10-3 and TRBJ2-7, with D maybe TRBD1 (6 bases). With 4 bases removed from V and 6 bases from J, the gap between germline ends came to 22 bases. Germline V gives CDR1 ENHRY, CDR2 SYGVKD. This CDR3 has 16 amino acids. The CDR3 nucleotides are TGTGCCATCAGTGCTTTGGGGGCGGCCCTTCCCTCCGAGCAGTACTTC. Its translation: CAISALGAALPSEQYF.

The chain has TRBV18 and TRBJ2-5, with D possibly matching TRBD2 (6 bases). From germline, CDR1 is KGHSH and CDR2 LQKENI. The V end lost 2 bases, the J end lost 1 base, and 26 bases lay between the germline ends. CDR3 length equals 20 residues. DNA for the CDR3: TGTGCCAGCTCACCATTCCGGTGGCAGGGAGGAAAGGTTTTCCAAGAGACCCAGTACTTC. Residues: CASSPFRWQGGKVFQETQYF.

The chain carries TRBV5-1 and TRBJ1-6, with D possibly TRBD1 on 5 matching bases. Germline V gene sequence: CDR1 SGHRS, CDR2 YFSETQ. The V end was cut by 0 bases, the J end by 7 bases, with 11 bases between. This CDR3 contains 15 residues. The CDR3 nucleotides are TGCGCCAGCAGCTTGGGTTGGGGCCGCAATTCACCCCTCCACTTT. Encoded protein: CASSLGWGRNSPLHF.

The chain employs TRBV5-4 and TRBJ2-3; 9 bases are a match to TRBD2. The CDR3 contains 14 residues. Per the germline V gene, CDR1 is SGHNT and CDR2 is YYREEE (reference sequence). V dropped 2 bases and J dropped 3; count of bases not matched to a gene: 1. The CDR3 DNA reads TGTGCCAGCAGCTTTAGCGGGAGAACAGATACGCAGTATTTT. Translation gives CASSFSGRTDTQYF.

This clone has a single count. The genes are TRBV12-2 and TRBJ1-2. TRBV12-2 represents a pseudogene. This CDR3 comprises 15 residues. The chain's CDR3 is CASLPPLGFADGYTF. DNA for the CDR3: TGTGCAAGCCTACCTCCTTTAGGTTTCGCCGATGGCTACACCTTC.

V and J are TRBV21-1 and TRBJ2-7; the table's D gene call, TRBD1, was not cross checked with the DNA. TRBV21-1 is a listed pseudogene. CDR3 length: 16 residues. The CDR3 coding sequence is TGTGCCAGCAGCATGCAGTGGGACAGGGAGAAATACGAGCAGTACTTC. Its translation is CASSMQWDREKYEQYF.